These 22 T cell receptor beta chains share one sample of origin, sequenced in a study of T cell responses to AZD1222 COVID-19 vaccine. Using immunoSEQ multiplex PCR, the repertoire was profiled, and TCRdb retains in-frame clones only, with some absent. In the table there are approximately 70,000 clones, about nine tenths of which are singletons. The material was peripheral blood, obtained on day 0 of AZD1222 vaccination. The receptors here all came from an adult in good health.

The V and J genes are TRBV20-1 and TRBJ1-5; the D is unclear. CDR3 length equals 13 residues. Germline V gene sequence: CDR1 DFQATT, CDR2 SNEGSKA (reference sequence). Trimming left V 3 bases short and J 1 base short, with 7 bases between. CDR3 DNA sequence: TGCAGTGCTAGTGTGGTGAGCAATCAGCCCCAGCATTTT. It yields the protein CSASVVSNQPQHF.

This rearrangement joins TRBV7-3 to TRBJ2-1; 7 bases are a match to TRBD1. Germline CDR1 reads SGHTA; CDR2 reads FQGTGA. The junction had 5 bases not matched to a gene; V was cut back by 5 bases and J by 7 bases. There are 13 residues in the CDR3. CDR3 sequence (DNA): TGTGCCAGCAGCCGACAGGGTCGTAATGAGCAGTTCTTC. Translating gives CASSRQGRNEQFF.

In its sample, this clone was seen a few times. This chain uses TRBV5-4 with TRBJ1-3, with 8 bases lining up with TRBD1. CDR3 length: 14 residues. Trimming removed 4 bases from V and 8 bases from J; junction bases left unmatched: 8. The germline V gene encodes CDR1 SGHNT and CDR2 YYREEE (reference sequence). CDR3 in DNA: TGTGCCAGCAGCCATGGACAGGGTTTTGACACCATATATTTT. Its protein product is CASSHGQGFDTIYF.

This clone was recorded only once. The chain recombines TRBV24-1 with TRBJ2-1; D remains unclear. V lost 3 bases to trimming and J lost 8 bases, with 16 bases between them. Germline CDR1 KGHDR, CDR2 SFDVKD. This CDR3 region has 15 residues. The CDR3 bases are TGTGCCACCAGTGATCCCCAGAGGTATATCGATGAGCAGTTCTTC. Protein product: CATSDPQRYIDEQFF.

This chain links TRBV7-2 with TRBJ2-7, with D perhaps TRBD1 (5 bases). Germline V CDR1 and CDR2: SGHTA, FQGNSA. The CDR3 contains 13 residues. V lost 3 bases, J lost 3 bases, and 9 bases lay in between. The DNA for the CDR3 is TGTGCCAGCAGCTTCCAGGGCTTCTACGAGCAGTACTTC. Translated, it gives CASSFQGFYEQYF.

V and J are TRBV28 and TRBJ2-5; no reliable D call. Trimming removed 5 bases from V and 4 bases from J, with 14 bases in between. From germline, CDR1 is MDHEN and CDR2 SYDVKM. The CDR3 is 14 amino acids. The CDR3 sequence: CASSVPDDRETQYF. The CDR3 coding sequence is TGTGCCAGCAGTGTCCCGGACGACCGAGAGACCCAGTACTTC.

This clone was picked up a small number of times. This chain links TRBV6-5 with TRBJ2-2; TRBD1 matches 10 bases. The CDR3 sequence is 16 residues long. The junction had 5 bases not matched to a gene; V was cut back by 4 bases and J by 3 bases. The germline CDR1 and CDR2 sequences are MNHEY and SVGAGI. The CDR3 region is CASSSGQGVYTGELFF. The CDR3 DNA sequence: TGTGCCAGCAGTTCCGGACAGGGGGTCTACACCGGGGAGCTGTTTTTT.

The CDR3 sequence is CASRGTGGSEQYF. The CDR3 DNA sequence: TGTGCCAGCAGGGGGACAGGGGGCAGCGAGCAGTACTTC. The chain joins TRBV2 to TRBJ2-7, with TRBD1 matching 12 bases. Trimming removed 6 bases from V and 6 bases from J; junction bases left unmatched: 3. Per the germline V gene, CDR1 is SNHLY and CDR2 is FYNNEI. This CDR3 region has 13 residues.

This clone showed up just once. The V gene is TRBV19, the J gene TRBJ1-5, with TRBD1 matching over 9 bases. CDR1 is LNHDA and CDR2 is SQIVND in the germline V gene (reference sequence). This CDR3 comprises 15 residues. V shed 6 bases, J shed 6 bases, and the junction held 9 bases outside the gene matches. In nucleotides, the CDR3 is TGTGCCAGTAGGGACGGACAGGGGAAAGGTCAGCCCCAGCATTTT. Translating gives CASRDGQGKGQPQHF.

This chain links TRBV2 with TRBJ2-5; 7 nucleotides match TRBD2. The V segment lost 6 bases and the J segment 1 base; nucleotides outside the gene matches: 8. The germline V gene encodes CDR1 SNHLY and CDR2 FYNNEI. This CDR3 spans 15 amino acids. The CDR3 DNA reads as TGTGCCAGCAGCGGCCCGGGGGGAACCCAAGAGACCCAGTACTTC. It specifies CASSGPGGTQETQYF.

This chain uses TRBV9 with TRBJ2-3, with 8 bases matching TRBD1. CDR1 and CDR2 from the germline V gene are SGDLS and YYNGEE. The CDR3 is made up of 14 amino acids. After removal of 3 bases from V and 4 bases from J, the junction contained 4 bases not matched to a gene. The chain's CDR3 is CASSGGQGPDTQYF. The CDR3 bases are TGTGCCAGCAGCGGCGGACAGGGCCCAGATACGCAGTATTTT.

The V call is TRBV30, the J call TRBJ2-7; D perhaps matches TRBD1 (7 bases). V was trimmed by 1 base and J by 3 bases, leaving 13 bases between them. The CDR3 runs 14 residues. Germline assignment: CDR1 GTSNPN and CDR2 SVGIG (reference sequence). The CDR3 sequence is CAWSGTGGGYEQYF. CDR3 DNA sequence: TGTGCCTGGAGTGGGACAGGAGGGGGCTACGAGCAGTACTTC.

The V and J genes are TRBV7-2 and TRBJ1-1; D is ambiguous. Trimming left V 8 bases short and J 2 bases short, with 12 bases between. This CDR3 comprises 13 residues. CDR1 and CDR2 from the germline V gene are SGHTA and FQGNSA. DNA for the CDR3: TGTGCCAGCCGAAGGGCTATTAACACTGAAGCTTTCTTT. Translating it yields CASRRAINTEAFF.

The CDR3 sequence is CATSDPGQGTDTQYF. DNA of the CDR3: TGTGCCACCAGTGATCCGGGACAGGGCACAGATACGCAGTATTTT. The chain recombines TRBV24-1 with TRBJ2-3, with 8 bases lining up with TRBD1. The V gene end was trimmed by 3 bases and the J gene end by 1 base; junction bases not matched to a gene: 2. The CDR3 runs 15 residues. Germline CDR1 is KGHDR and CDR2 is SFDVKD.

This chain joins TRBV12-3 or TRBV12-4 and TRBJ2-1; D is unclear. V lost 3 bases to trimming and J lost 8 bases, with 11 bases between them. The CDR3 contains 13 residues. The CDR3 DNA sequence: TGTGCCAGCAGTTTTTCCGGTGGCGATGAGCAGTTCTTC. Encoded protein: CASSFSGGDEQFF.

This rearrangement joins TRBV19 to TRBJ1-6; no reliable D call. V lost 3 bases to trimming and J lost 5 bases, with 14 bases between them. CDR1 is LNHDA and CDR2 is SQIVND in the germline V gene (reference sequence). This CDR3 contains 16 residues. CDR3 region: CASSIGVGTDNSPLHF. The CDR3 nucleotides are TGTGCCAGTAGTATTGGGGTGGGCACCGATAATTCACCCCTCCACTTT. Combining the CDR3 with reference TRBV19 and TRBJ1-6 gives the whole variable domain DGGITQSPKYLFRKEGQNVTLSCEQNLNHDAMYWYRQDPGQGLRLIYYSQIVNDFQKGDIAEGYSVSREKKESFPLTVTSAQKNPTAFYLCASSIGVGTDNSPLHFGNGTRLTVT.

This chain joins TRBV5-1 and TRBJ2-7; 8 bases match TRBD2. Trimming took 3 bases from V and 2 from J; bases not matched to a gene: 7. CDR3 size: 15 residues. The germline CDR1 and CDR2 sequences are SGHRS and YFSETQ. The CDR3 region has the DNA TGCGCCAGCAGCTCTGATAGCGGGAACACCTACGAGCAGTACTTC. This codes for CASSSDSGNTYEQYF.

The rearrangement links TRBV5-4 to TRBJ2-5; 7 nucleotides agree with TRBD2. The CDR3 is 16 amino acids. Trimming at V came to 2 bases and at J to 2 bases, leaving 9 bases not matched to a gene. Germline CDR1 and CDR2: SGHNT and YYREEE (reference sequence). For the CDR3, the DNA is TGTGCCAGCAGCTTCAGGAGGGCGGGAGTACAAGAGACCCAGTACTTC. Protein: CASSFRRAGVQETQYF.

This clone occurred once. This CDR3 reads CAGRVNTEAFF. In DNA, the CDR3 is TGCGCGGGTAGGGTGAACACTGAAGCTTTCTTT. This rearrangement joins TRBV29-1 to TRBJ1-1; D is undetermined. The CDR3 totals 11 residues. Germline loops: CDR1 SQVTM, CDR2 ANQGSEA.

The genes are TRBV2 and TRBJ1-4; D might be TRBD1 (6 bases). Trimming took off 6 bases at V and 8 bases at J, with 16 bases between the two ends. The CDR3 runs 14 residues. Germline V CDR1 and CDR2: SNHLY, FYNNEI. CDR3 in amino acids: CASRVQGRREKLFF. The DNA for the CDR3 is TGTGCCAGCAGGGTACAGGGTAGGCGAGAAAAACTGTTTTTT.

This clone was picked up one time. J is TRBJ2-3 and V is TRBV30; D uncertain. The CDR3 sequence is 13 residues long. Germline V lookup: CDR1 GTSNPN, CDR2 SVGIG (reference sequence). V was cut by 3 bases and J by 2 bases, with 9 bases left in between. In DNA, the CDR3 is TGTGCCTGGAGCGCCCGGACCACAGATACGCAGTATTTT. Its translation is CAWSARTTDTQYF.

This chain uses TRBV5-6 with TRBJ1-1; D perhaps matches TRBD1 (6 bases). The CDR3 covers 15 residues. The germline V gene encodes CDR1 SGHDT and CDR2 YYEEEE. V gave up 4 bases and J gave up 1 base, with 14 bases separating them. This chain's CDR3 is CASSPAVRGNTEAFF. The CDR3 nucleotides read TGTGCCAGCAGCCCGGCGGTCAGGGGGAACACTGAAGCTTTCTTT. The variable domain in full, completed from reference TRBV5-6 and TRBJ1-1, reads DAGVTQSPTHLIKTRGQQVTLRCSPKSGHDTVSWYQQALGQGPQFIFQYYEEEERQRGNFPDRFSGHQFPNYSSELNVNALLLGDSALYLCASSPAVRGNTEAFFGQGTRLTVV.